This T cell receptor beta chain derives from a study of blood T cell repertoires in COVID-19. Study-wide background: Acute and convalescent COVID-19 specimens originated in the United States, Italy and Spain. Nucleic acid was either cDNA or gDNA, and it came from T cells, B-cell-depleted T cells, or PBMCs.

Enrolled during active infection, Seattle patients were then followed longitudinally. From germline, CDR1 is LNHDA and CDR2 SQIVND (reference sequence). The CDR3 is 14 residues long. J lost 6 bases, V lost 3 bases, and 7 bases had no gene match. Authors' processing steps: From reference gene primer amplification, estimates of nucleated cell counts were derived. Using immunoSEQ multiplex PCR, the repertoire was profiled, and TCRdb retains in-frame clones only, with some absent. Clone size and V and J calls were adopted from that table, with D and trimming inferred from the DNA. The sample lists 250,000 to 350,000 clones, approximately 84% occurring once.

Sequenced material: peripheral blood. The source of this sequence is a human donor with COVID-19, enrolled during active disease. The donor label of this sample is uncertain. The rearrangement joins TRBV19 to TRBJ2-7; 8 nucleotides agree with TRBD2. DNA of the CDR3: TGTGCCAGTAGTATGGCGGGAGGTGTCGGCGAGCAGTACTTC. Its protein product is CASSMAGGVGEQYF.